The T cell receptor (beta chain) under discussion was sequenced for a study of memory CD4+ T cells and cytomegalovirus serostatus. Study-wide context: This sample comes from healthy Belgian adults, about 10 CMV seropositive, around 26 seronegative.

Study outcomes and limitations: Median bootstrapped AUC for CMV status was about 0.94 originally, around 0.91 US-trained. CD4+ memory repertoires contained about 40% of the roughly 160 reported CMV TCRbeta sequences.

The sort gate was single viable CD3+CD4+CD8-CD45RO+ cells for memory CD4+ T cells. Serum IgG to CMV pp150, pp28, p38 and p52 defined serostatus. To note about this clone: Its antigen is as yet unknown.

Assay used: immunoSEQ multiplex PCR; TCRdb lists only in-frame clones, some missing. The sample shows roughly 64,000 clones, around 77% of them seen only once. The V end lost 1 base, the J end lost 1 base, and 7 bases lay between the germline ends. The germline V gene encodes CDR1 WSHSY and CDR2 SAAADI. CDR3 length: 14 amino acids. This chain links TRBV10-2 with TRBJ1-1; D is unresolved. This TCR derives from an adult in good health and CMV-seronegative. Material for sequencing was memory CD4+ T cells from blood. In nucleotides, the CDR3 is TGCGCCAGCAGTGAGTTCGGGGAGAACACTGAAGCTTTCTTT. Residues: CASSEFGENTEAFF.